This T cell receptor beta chain was captured in a study of blood T cells in healthy people across ages. Alongside a J-beta primer mix, a sample-barcoded 5' primer served in a second PCR lasting 7 to 11 cycles. TCRdb re-analysed the 5' RACE reads in MiXCR, keeping a single row per CDR3 protein. The data hold 650,000 to 800,000 distinct CDR3 sequences, with 40% to 50% observed a single time. Approximately 10 milliliters was the volume of peripheral blood drawn from each donor. CDR1 and CDR2 (germline): ENHRY, SYGVKD. The CDR3 length is 15 residues. V shed 3 bases and J 7 bases; nucleotides not matched to a gene: 10.

This TCR derives from a man aged 60 to 69 in good health. What was sequenced was blood. The V call is TRBV10-3, the J call TRBJ2-7; TRBD2 aligns across 9 bases. CDR3 sequence (DNA): TGTGCCATCAGTGATCGCGGGGGGGCCCTCAATGAGCAGTACTTC. Residues: CAISDRGGALNEQYF.